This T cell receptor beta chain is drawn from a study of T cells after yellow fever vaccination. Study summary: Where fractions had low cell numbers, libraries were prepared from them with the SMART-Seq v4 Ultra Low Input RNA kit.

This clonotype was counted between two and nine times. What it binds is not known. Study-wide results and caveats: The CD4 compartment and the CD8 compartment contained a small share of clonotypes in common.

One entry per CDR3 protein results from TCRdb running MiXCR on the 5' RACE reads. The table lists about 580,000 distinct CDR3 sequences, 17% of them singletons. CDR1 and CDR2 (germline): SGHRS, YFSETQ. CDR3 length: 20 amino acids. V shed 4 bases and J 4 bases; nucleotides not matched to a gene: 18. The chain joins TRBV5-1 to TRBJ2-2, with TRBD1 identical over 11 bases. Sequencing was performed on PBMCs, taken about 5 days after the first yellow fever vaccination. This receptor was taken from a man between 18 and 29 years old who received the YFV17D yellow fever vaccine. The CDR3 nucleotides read TGCGCCAGCAGCACGGACAGGGGGCTTCTAGCGGATACAGCCACCGGGGAGCTGTTTTTT. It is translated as CASSTDRGLLADTATGELFF. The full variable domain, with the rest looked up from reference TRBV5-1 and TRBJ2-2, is KAGVTQTPRYLIKTRGQQVTLSCSPISGHRSVSWYQQTPGQGLQFLFEYFSETQRNKGNFPGRFSGRQFSNSRSEMNVSTLELGDSALYLCASSTDRGLLADTATGELFFGEGSRLTVL.